The rows below give T cell receptor beta chains drawn from one sample of a study of patients and donors after allogeneic stem cell transplantation. MiXCR, run by TCRdb on the RT-PCR reads, gives a single entry per CDR3 protein. Altogether roughly 960,000 distinct CDR3 sequences are present, about a sixth being singletons, with the ten largest covering 5% to 7.5%. The specimen sequenced was blood, either unsorted or a sorted T cell fraction (not recorded which). The source is a human donor who was either an allogeneic HSCT recipient or a stem cell or donor lymphocyte infusion donor (not recorded which). It is not recorded whose cells these are; they may come from a transplant donor. Both conserved end residues are part of each CDR3. A D gene is named only where the DNA matches it firmly. Size values are once, few and many counts, or a class for expanded clones, and some rows have none.

j_call v_call d_call clone_size cdr3_aa cdr3_nt
TRBJ1-2 TRBV9 . few CASSVDFPRDGYTF TGTGCCAGCAGCGTGGACTTCCCAAGGGATGGCTACACCTTC
TRBJ1-1 TRBV20-1 . . CSASFGGNTEAFF TGCAGTGCCTCGTTTGGAGGGAACACTGAAGCTTTCTTT
TRBJ1-6 TRBV9 . few CASSPEGSYNSPLHF TGTGCCAGCAGCCCAGAGGGTAGCTATAATTCACCCCTCCACTTT
TRBJ1-1 TRBV6-5 TRBD1 . CASSYSSTGGTEAFF TGTGCCAGCAGTTACAGTTCCACAGGGGGTACTGAAGCTTTCTTT
TRBJ2-1 TRBV12-3/TRBV12-4 TRBD2 . CASRKEAGGDSYNEQFF TGTGCCAGCAGGAAGGAAGCGGGGGGCGACTCCTACAATGAGCAGTTCTTC
TRBJ1-1 TRBV5-1 . . CASSWGKSNTEAFF TGCGCCAGCAGCTGGGGGAAAAGCAACACTGAAGCTTTCTTT
TRBJ1-1 TRBV6-1 TRBD1 once CASASRDRGSTEAFF TGTGCCAGTGCGTCCCGGGACAGGGGGAGCACTGAAGCTTTCTTT
TRBJ2-2 TRBV2 . . CASSGLGSTGELFF TGTGCCAGCAGTGGATTAGGGAGCACCGGGGAGCTGTTTTTT
TRBJ1-5 TRBV6-1 TRBD1 few CASWASGTGAWYSNQPQHF TGTGCCAGCTGGGCCTCCGGGACAGGGGCTTGGTATAGCAATCAGCCCCAGCATTTT
TRBJ2-2 TRBV5-5 TRBD1 . CASSPRTGMNTGELFF TGTGCCAGCAGCCCCCGGACAGGGATGAACACCGGGGAGCTGTTTTTT
TRBJ1-1 TRBV6-5 . once CASSYSSAGIAFF TGTGCCAGCAGTTACTCGAGTGCGGGCATAGCTTTCTTT
TRBJ1-2 TRBV5-1 . few CASSPPPTNYGYTF TGCGCCAGCAGCCCCCCCCCGACTAACTATGGCTACACCTTC
TRBJ2-5 TRBV10-3 . . CAIKERTYQETQYF TGTGCCATCAAGGAGAGGACGTACCAAGAGACCCAGTACTTC
TRBJ1-2 TRBV7-8 . . CASSLPARNGYTF TGTGCCAGCAGCTTACCAGCCCGTAATGGCTACACCTTC
TRBJ2-3 TRBV5-1 . . CASSLRSTGTTDTQYF TGCGCCAGCAGCTTGAGAAGCACAGGGACAACAGATACGCAGTATTTT
TRBJ1-1 TRBV12-3/TRBV12-4 . . CASLPGASSTEAFF TGTGCCAGCCTCCCCGGGGCGTCCTCCACTGAAGCTTTCTTT
TRBJ1-2 TRBV7-2 . few CASSFPGLDYGYTF TGTGCCAGCAGCTTTCCAGGGCTTGACTATGGCTACACCTTC
TRBJ2-3 TRBV20-1 . few CSAKSLDTQYF TGCAGTGCTAAGTCCTTAGATACGCAGTATTTT
TRBJ2-2 TRBV5-1 . few CASSFHPGELFF TGCGCCAGCAGCTTTCACCCCGGGGAGCTGTTTTTT
TRBJ2-7 TRBV24-1 . few CATSESGRGSYEQYF TGTGCCACCAGTGAGTCGGGACGGGGCTCCTACGAGCAGTACTTC
TRBJ2-2 TRBV29-1 . many CSVDLRLLTLLTGELFF TGCAGCGTTGATCTTCGCCTCCTCACTCTTTTGACCGGGGAGCTGTTTTTT
TRBJ2-1 TRBV6-1 . . CASSQPGRRGEQFF TGTGCCAGCAGCCAGCCCGGGCGTAGGGGGGAGCAGTTCTTC
TRBJ2-2 TRBV24-1 TRBD2 few CATSFAGGTGELFF TGTGCCACCAGTTTTGCGGGAGGTACCGGGGAGCTGTTTTTT
TRBJ2-7 TRBV6-5 TRBD1 few CASSSPARQGAEQYF TGTGCCAGCAGTTCTCCCGCCCGACAGGGCGCCGAGCAGTACTTC
TRBJ2-3 TRBV15 TRBD1 . CATSRRWGQGAPDTQYF TGTGCCACCAGCAGGAGGTGGGGACAGGGCGCCCCAGATACGCAGTATTTT
TRBJ2-2 TRBV7-3 . . CASSLSRVAGELFF TGTGCCAGCAGCTTAAGCAGGGTGGCCGGGGAGCTGTTTTTT
TRBJ2-7 TRBV9 . few CASSVGGRTYEQYF TGTGCCAGCAGCGTAGGTGGTAGGACCTACGAGCAGTACTTC
TRBJ2-1 TRBV5-1 . . CASSLRRELAYNEQFF TGCGCCAGCAGCTTGAGACGGGAGCTAGCCTACAATGAGCAGTTCTTC
TRBJ2-2 TRBV25-1 . . CASPFNTGELFF TGTGCCAGCCCTTTTAACACCGGGGAGCTGTTTTTT
TRBJ2-1 TRBV4-3 TRBD2 few CASSQDRLAAYEQFF TGCGCCAGCAGCCAAGATCGGCTAGCGGCCTATGAGCAGTTCTTC
TRBJ2-5 TRBV10-3 . few CAISDYEGTAQYF TGTGCCATCAGTGACTACGAAGGTACGGCCCAGTACTTC
TRBJ1-2 TRBV20-1 . few CSARDLRAEEYF TGCAGTGCTAGAGATCTTCGGGCAGAGGAATACTTC
TRBJ2-5 TRBV11-2 . . CASTLNQGPDQETQYF TGTGCCAGCACCCTGAACCAGGGGCCGGATCAAGAGACCCAGTACTTC
TRBJ2-1 TRBV4-1 TRBD2 few CASSQEVAGGSLNEQFF TGCGCCAGCAGCCAAGAGGTAGCGGGAGGGTCCCTAAATGAGCAGTTCTTC
TRBJ1-3 TRBV5-1 TRBD1 . CASSDYRGLGFSGNTIYF TGCGCCAGCAGCGATTACAGGGGGCTGGGATTCTCTGGAAACACCATATATTTT
TRBJ1-5 TRBV20-1 . . CSAVTQGINQPQHF TGCAGTGCTGTTACTCAGGGGATAAATCAGCCCCAGCATTTT
TRBJ1-3 TRBV7-2 . few CASSLVTLGGNTIYF TGTGCCAGCAGCTTAGTAACCCTTGGGGGAAACACCATATATTTT
TRBJ2-7 TRBV6-1 TRBD2 few CASVELAGAYEQYF TGTGCCAGCGTCGAACTAGCGGGGGCCTACGAGCAGTACTTC
TRBJ1-2 TRBV27 . . CASSPLFRGRDGYTF TGTGCCAGCAGTCCCTTGTTCCGGGGCAGGGATGGCTACACCTTC
TRBJ2-1 TRBV20-1 TRBD2 once CSAPLAGGIYNEQFF TGCAGTGCCCCCCTAGCGGGGGGTATCTACAATGAGCAGTTCTTC